This passage covers 21 T cell receptor beta chains from one sample sequenced in a study of T-cell reconstitution after alpha-beta-depleted transplantation in children. Preparation of the TCRbeta library involved a method that used unique molecular identifiers. TCRdb reanalysed the PCR reads using MiXCR and keeps one entry per CDR3 protein. The repertoire includes some 200,000 distinct CDR3 sequences, approximately 6.3% of them detected once, and about 5.5% sits in the top ten. The starting material was PBMCs, obtained before TCRalphabeta/CD19-depleted stem cell transplant. The receptor source for this set is a boy younger than 10 with acute lymphoblastic leukemia, due to receive a stem cell transplant.

This clonotype was detected only a few times. The chain combines TRBV29-1 with TRBJ2-1; perhaps TRBD2 as D (7 bases). In germline, CDR1 is SQVTM, CDR2 ANQGSEA. Trimming shortened V by 4 bases and J by 5 bases, and 12 bases separated the two germline ends. The CDR3 runs 13 residues. The CDR3 DNA follows: TGCAGCGTTGGGGGGGGCGACGACAATGAGCAGTTCTTC. Translated: CSVGGGDDNEQFF.

The V and J genes are TRBV7-3 and TRBJ2-3; TRBD2 matches 7 bases. Germline lookup yields CDR1 SGHTA and CDR2 FQGTGA. The junction had 7 bases not matched to a gene; V was cut back by 5 bases and J by 2 bases. The CDR3 extends over 15 amino acids. In DNA, the CDR3 is TGTGCCAGCAGCCCACAAGCGGGGCTCACAGATACGCAGTATTTT. As protein: CASSPQAGLTDTQYF. The full variable domain, its missing parts supplied by reference TRBV7-3 and TRBJ2-3, is GAGVSQTPSNKVTEKGKYVELRCDPISGHTALYWYRQSLGQGPEFLIYFQGTGAADDSGLPNDRFFAVRPEGSVSTLKIQRTERGDSAVYLCASSPQAGLTDTQYFGPGTRLTVL.

In its sample, this clonotype was seen many times. The chain carries TRBV7-6 and TRBJ2-7; D is unresolved. Germline values: CDR1 SGHVS, CDR2 FNYEAQ. V gave up 3 bases and J gave up 3 bases, with 9 bases separating them. The CDR3 length is 13 residues. CDR3: CASSLEQNYEQYF. CDR3 nucleotides: TGTGCCAGCAGCTTGGAGCAGAACTACGAGCAGTACTTC.

This clonotype has a count of ten or more. The gene calls are TRBV7-2 and TRBJ2-1; D is uncertain. The CDR3 length is 14 residues. Trimming left V 5 bases short and J 4 bases short, with 12 bases between. CDR1 and CDR2 from the germline V gene are SGHTA and FQGNSA. The CDR3 protein is CASSHPFSYNEQFF. The CDR3 DNA reads as TGTGCCAGCAGCCACCCCTTCTCGTACAATGAGCAGTTCTTC.

The V call is TRBV4-2, the J call TRBJ2-7; weak D call: TRBD1 (5 bases). Germline V lookup: CDR1 LGHNA, CDR2 YNFKEQ. V was clipped by 8 bases and J by 2 bases, with 10 bases between them. The CDR3 totals 12 residues. The CDR3 spells CASQGSTYEQYF. In DNA form, the CDR3 reads TGTGCCAGCCAGGGATCCACCTACGAGCAGTACTTC.

The chain links TRBV20-1 to TRBJ1-1; D is unresolved. The germline V gene has CDR1 DFQATT and CDR2 SNEGSKA (reference sequence). The CDR3 is 18 amino acids. V shed 0 bases and J shed 0 bases, with 20 bases lying between them. CDR3 region: CSARDLQSGVFMNTEAFF. As DNA, the CDR3 is TGCAGTGCTAGAGATCTCCAGTCCGGCGTCTTTATGAACACTGAAGCTTTCTTT.

This clonotype has ten or more counts. J is TRBJ2-5 and V is TRBV7-9; D is possibly TRBD2 (5 bases). Trimming removed 5 bases from V and 5 bases from J, with 21 bases in between. The CDR3 runs to 16 residues. CDR1 SEHNR and CDR2 FQNEAQ come from the germline V gene (reference sequence). CDR3 DNA sequence: TGTGCCAGCAGCCGAAGCCAGAGGCTAGCTGGGGAGACCCAGTACTTC. Protein sequence: CASSRSQRLAGETQYF.

This clonotype was recorded at least ten times. The V and J genes are TRBV5-4 and TRBJ2-1; 11 bases agree with TRBD2. The germline V gene encodes CDR1 SGHNT and CDR2 YYREEE (reference sequence). The CDR3 loop spans 16 amino acids. Trimming removed 4 bases from V and 5 bases from J; junction bases left unmatched: 8. This CDR3 is CASSPDSGGADNEQFF. CDR3 DNA: TGTGCCAGCAGCCCCGATAGCGGGGGGGCCGACAATGAGCAGTTCTTC.

The table lists this clonotype with many counts. The rearrangement joins TRBV20-1 to TRBJ2-5, with no clear D. This CDR3 contains 16 residues. The germline V and J ends were trimmed by 1 base and 4 bases, with 19 bases remaining between them. Looked up from germline, CDR1 is DFQATT and CDR2 is SNEGSKA (reference sequence). In DNA form, the CDR3 reads TGCAGTGCTAGAGTCCTCTCGGCAGGTGTAAGAGAGACCCAGTACTTC. Translation gives CSARVLSAGVRETQYF.

This clonotype was seen ten or more times. At one of its ends the junction is not consistent with the germline gene, which may arise from a read error. V usage is TRBV20-1 and J usage is TRBJ2-5, with a possible D match to TRBD2 (6 bases). This CDR3 contains 14 residues. Germline V CDR1 and CDR2: DFQATT, SNEGSKA (reference sequence). CDR3 amino acids: CSAREVFAGGNQYF. CDR3 bases: TGCAGTGCTCGAGAGGTCTTCGCCGGAGGGAACCAGTACTTC.

The table lists this clonotype with many counts. The chain joins TRBV3-1 to TRBJ1-1; D gene uncertain. Trimming pared 0 bases from V and 5 bases from J, leaving 10 bases between. CDR1 is LGHDT and CDR2 is YNNKEL in the germline V gene (reference sequence). This CDR3 has 14 residues. CDR3 sequence reads: CASSQDFMRTEAFF. CDR3 sequence (DNA): TGTGCCAGCAGCCAAGATTTTATGCGGACTGAAGCTTTCTTT.

This clonotype was seen repeatedly, ten times or more. The genes are TRBV12-3 or TRBV12-4 and TRBJ1-2, with a tentative D call TRBD1 (6 bases). Trimming shortened V by 3 bases and J by 7 bases, and 18 bases separated the two germline ends. CDR3 length equals 15 residues. The CDR3 protein is CASSLGAGNRGGYTF. The CDR3 DNA is TGTGCCAGCAGTTTGGGGGCCGGGAATCGCGGTGGCTACACCTTC.

This clonotype was observed many times. The chain's CDR3 is CASSSGHLNTEAFF. In DNA, the CDR3 is TGTGCCAGCAGCTCGGGACACCTGAACACTGAAGCTTTCTTT. V usage is TRBV7-2 and J usage is TRBJ1-1; TRBD1 is a possible D gene (6 bases). Germline V lookup: CDR1 SGHTA, CDR2 FQGNSA. This CDR3 comprises 14 residues. With 4 bases removed from V and 0 bases from J, the gap between germline ends came to 9 bases.

This clonotype is labeled as medium-sized. The V call is TRBV7-9, the J call TRBJ1-1; D gene uncertain. There are 17 residues in the CDR3. The ends were cut back, 3 bases at V and 4 bases at J, with 21 bases in the middle. The germline V gene has CDR1 SEHNR and CDR2 FQNEAQ (reference sequence). Here the CDR3 reads CASSFPSLGGSGTEAFF. As DNA, the CDR3 is TGTGCCAGCAGCTTCCCTAGTCTGGGAGGGAGCGGCACTGAAGCTTTCTTT.

The rearrangement uses TRBV7-9 and TRBJ2-7; maybe TRBD2 (6 bases). Germline-derived CDR1 and CDR2 are SEHNR and FQNEAQ (reference sequence). Trimming removed 3 bases from V and 0 bases from J, with 15 bases in between. The length of the CDR3 is 16 residues. The CDR3, as DNA: TGTGCCAGCAGCTTGGGCTCCTACGGGAGCTCCTACGAGCAGTACTTC. Translating it yields CASSLGSYGSSYEQYF. Supplemented by reference TRBV7-9 and TRBJ2-7, the full variable domain reads DTGVSQNPRHKITKRGQNVTFRCDPISEHNRLYWYRQTLGQGPEFLTYFQNEAQLEKSRLLSDRFSAERPKGSFSTLEIQRTEQGDSAMYLCASSLGSYGSSYEQYFGPGTRLTVT.

V gene TRBV6-1 combines with J gene TRBJ2-5; tentative D call: TRBD2 (5 bases). The CDR3 is 17 amino acids. With 0 bases removed from V and 6 bases from J, the gap between germline ends came to 20 bases. The germline V gene encodes CDR1 MNHNS and CDR2 SASEGT. CDR3 sequence reads: CASSEARRTVLGKTQYF. CDR3 coding DNA: TGTGCCAGCAGTGAAGCGCGGAGAACGGTACTAGGGAAGACCCAGTACTTC.

The table lists this clonotype with many counts. The chain uses TRBV6-2 or TRBV6-3 and TRBJ2-5; D assignment may be TRBD1 or TRBD2 (6 bases each). The CDR3 is made up of 16 amino acids. CDR1 and CDR2 (germline): MNHEY, SVGEGT. Deletions cut 2 bases from V and 3 bases from J, with 16 bases between. The CDR3 region has the DNA TGTGCCAGCAGTTACGGAGGCCGGGGGCCTGAAGAGACCCAGTACTTC. Amino acids: CASSYGGRGPEETQYF.

The chain carries TRBV5-1 and TRBJ1-2, with 8 bases matching TRBD1. The germline CDR1 and CDR2 sequences are SGHRS and YFSETQ. J gave up 2 bases and V 4 bases, and 4 bases lay outside the gene matches. CDR3 length: 14 residues. The CDR3 region is CASSAGQGNYGYTF. CDR3 DNA sequence: TGCGCCAGCAGCGCCGGACAGGGAAACTATGGCTACACCTTC.

This clonotype was seen many times. CDR3 amino acids: CASRGLGGYEQYF. The CDR3 DNA is TGTGCCAGCAGGGGTCTGGGGGGGTACGAGCAGTACTTC. The chain recombines TRBV2 with TRBJ2-7, with 7 bases matching TRBD2. The CDR3 has 13 amino acids. The V segment lost 6 bases and the J segment 4 bases; nucleotides outside the gene matches: 6. Germline V lookup: CDR1 SNHLY, CDR2 FYNNEI.

This clonotype has ten or more counts. The chain uses TRBV5-1 and TRBJ2-1; the D gene is possibly TRBD2 (5 bases). With 1 base removed from V and 7 bases from J, the gap between germline ends came to 15 bases. The germline gives CDR1 SGHRS, CDR2 YFSETQ. This CDR3 spans 15 amino acids. Here the CDR3 DNA reads TGCGCCAGCAGCTTGTTAGAGGGTTTCGGGAATGAGCAGTTCTTC. As protein: CASSLLEGFGNEQFF.

In its sample, this clonotype was seen many times. This chain uses TRBV15 with TRBJ2-1, with TRBD2 identical over 7 bases. Germline V gene data show CDR1 as LNHNV and CDR2 as YYDKDF (reference sequence). The CDR3 has 15 residues. V shed 4 bases and J 4 bases; nucleotides not matched to a gene: 7. The CDR3 protein is CATSITSAEYNEQFF. Written as DNA, the CDR3 is TGTGCCACCAGCATCACTAGCGCGGAATACAATGAGCAGTTCTTC.